This T cell receptor (beta chain) was recorded in a study of blood T cell repertoires in COVID-19. The wider study: Both acute and convalescent COVID-19 samples were obtained from the United States, Italy and Spain. Sources were T cells, B-cell-depleted T cells, or PBMCs; the material itself was cDNA or gDNA.

Source study methods: Amplified reference gene primers provided the basis for estimating nucleated cell counts. Generated by immunoSEQ multiplex PCR, the TCRdb table keeps only in-frame clones and is missing some. D and trimming were read from the DNA, whereas the V and J calls and clone size are those reported in that table. Of over 200,000 clones listed, around nine tenths were seen once; the top ten hold about 6%. The CDR3 runs 15 residues. The V gene's germline CDR1 is LNHDA and CDR2 SQIVND (reference sequence). Trimming shortened V by 7 bases and J by 3 bases, and 18 bases separated the two germline ends.

The source material was peripheral blood. The V and J genes are TRBV19 and TRBJ1-2; maybe TRBD1 (6 bases). The source is a man aged 60 to 75 who had recovered from COVID-19. The DNA of the CDR3 is TGTGCCAGTACCATCCCGGGGGGGGCCGACTATGGCTACACCTTC. Its protein product is CASTIPGGADYGYTF.